The 14 T cell receptor beta chains listed next were all sequenced from one sample in a study of Graves' ophthalmopathy and Graves' hyperthyroidism. From RNA, the CDR3 regions of TCR beta chains were amplified and sequenced. First-round RT-PCR relied on HTBI primers, and a second-round multiplex PCR came next. In TCRdb, the multiplex PCR reads were re-called with MiXCR into one record per CDR3 protein. In the table there are approximately 640,000 distinct CDR3 sequences, under 50% of which are singletons. The sequenced sample was peripheral blood. These receptors were taken from an adult man with Graves' ophthalmopathy.

In this sample, this clonotype turned up a few times. The chain is built from TRBV14 and TRBJ1-6; D is ambiguous. Per the germline V gene, CDR1 is SGHDN and CDR2 is FVKESK. V dropped 8 bases and J dropped 7 bases, with 15 bases sitting between them. The CDR3 is 14 residues long. CDR3 protein: CASSPVGYNSPLHF. CDR3 nucleotide sequence: TGTGCCAGCTCACCAGTAGGATACAATTCACCCCTCCACTTT.

This clonotype was found a few times. The chain employs TRBV12-3 or TRBV12-4 and TRBJ2-7, with a weak D call TRBD2 (5 bases). V lost 4 bases to trimming and J lost 0 bases, with 13 bases between them. The CDR3 has 15 amino acids. CDR3 loop: CASSYLLGSSYEQYF. As DNA, the CDR3 is TGTGCCAGCAGTTATCTGCTGGGGAGCTCCTACGAGCAGTACTTC.

At least ten counts were recorded for this clonotype. V and J are TRBV15 and TRBJ2-5; 8 bases are a match to TRBD2. Germline values: CDR1 LNHNV, CDR2 YYDKDF (reference sequence). CDR3 length equals 15 residues. V was pared by 0 bases and J by 4 bases, with 4 bases of the junction left unmatched. In nucleotides, the CDR3 is TGTGCCACCAGCAGAGATTACGGGGGGGCAGAGACCCAGTACTTC. Encoded protein: CATSRDYGGAETQYF.

This clonotype has at least ten counts. V usage is TRBV9 and J usage is TRBJ1-1; D gene uncertain. Germline V gene sequence: CDR1 SGDLS, CDR2 YYNGEE. Trimming removed 4 bases at V and 0 bases at J, with 13 bases between. The CDR3 consists of 15 residues. CDR3 bases: TGTGCCAGCAGCCCCCGGGCGCAGCTGAACACTGAAGCTTTCTTT. Protein: CASSPRAQLNTEAFF.

Points on this clonotype: A much larger clone differs from this one at a single base, so this may be a read error. The CDR3 DNA is TGTGCCAGCAGCCCCCGGGCTAGCGGACAACCTGGGGCCAACGTCCTGACTTTC. It yields the protein CASSPRASGQPGANVLTF. This chain links TRBV7-8 with TRBJ2-6, with 7 bases matching TRBD2. Germline V gene data show CDR1 as SGHVS and CDR2 as FQNEAQ. V was clipped by 5 bases and J by 2 bases; unmatched bases: 12. The CDR3 totals 18 residues.

This clonotype was picked up many times. The V and J genes are TRBV5-6 and TRBJ2-5, with TRBD2 as a possible D gene (5 bases). The CDR3 spans 13 residues. Germline CDR1 and CDR2: SGHDT and YYEEEE. Trimming stripped 5 bases from V and 4 bases from J, with 12 bases between. CDR3 coding DNA: TGTGCCAGCAGACCCTTGGAGGTAGAGACCCAGTACTTC. Amino acids: CASRPLEVETQYF.

The chain combines TRBV7-2 with TRBJ1-1, with D perhaps TRBD1 (5 bases). Germline lookup yields CDR1 SGHTA and CDR2 FQGNSA. This CDR3 has 18 residues. Trimming removed 5 bases from V and 1 base from J, with 23 bases in between. CDR3 in DNA: TGTGCCAGCAGCCAAGGGCCAGGGTTAATGGAGTGGAACACTGAAGCTTTCTTT. As protein: CASSQGPGLMEWNTEAFF.

This clonotype appeared many times. This sequence joins TRBV6-1 and TRBJ2-5; TRBD2 aligns across 7 bases. V gave up 6 bases and J gave up 6 bases; unmatched junction bases: 13. Germline values: CDR1 MNHNS, CDR2 SASEGT. CDR3 size: 15 residues. As DNA, the CDR3 is TGTGCCAGCAGCTCTACAACCGGGACTACCAAGACCCAGTACTTC. This codes for CASSSTTGTTKTQYF.

This clonotype was seen more than once but under ten times. V usage is TRBV5-6 and J usage is TRBJ1-1, with D uncertain. Per germline, CDR1 SGHDT and CDR2 YYEEEE. Trimming cost V 3 bases and J 0 bases, with 9 bases left between them. CDR3 size: 14 residues. The CDR3 region has the DNA TGTGCCAGCAGCTCCCGACGGCTGAACACTGAAGCTTTCTTT. It codes for CASSSRRLNTEAFF.

V is TRBV10-3 and J is TRBJ2-3; D ambiguous. The CDR3 is made up of 13 amino acids. V lost 6 bases to trimming and J lost 0 bases, with 7 bases between them. Looked up from germline, CDR1 is ENHRY and CDR2 is SYGVKD. CDR3 sequence (DNA): TGTGCCATCAGGGTTCCTAGCACAGATACGCAGTATTTT. Encoded protein: CAIRVPSTDTQYF.

This clonotype was detected a few times. The CDR3 DNA follows: TGTGCCAGCAGCCAAGGTGTCCCTAGCGGCGCCTACGAGCAGTACTTC. Its translation: CASSQGVPSGAYEQYF. The rearrangement links TRBV3-1 to TRBJ2-7, with 7 bases fitting TRBD2. There are 16 residues in the CDR3. Germline V gene lookup returns CDR1 LGHDT and CDR2 YNNKEL (reference sequence). J gave up 2 bases and V 1 base, and 8 bases lay outside the gene matches.

This clonotype showed up just a few times. CDR3 in amino acids: CASSFRQGANVLTF. As DNA, the CDR3 is TGTGCCAGCAGCTTCCGACAGGGGGCCAACGTCCTGACTTTC. The chain carries TRBV7-9 and TRBJ2-6, with D possibly matching TRBD1 (5 bases). V dropped 3 bases and J dropped 4 bases, with 7 bases sitting between them. The CDR3 extends over 14 amino acids. Germline loops: CDR1 SEHNR, CDR2 FQNEAQ (reference sequence).

The chain recombines TRBV5-1 with TRBJ1-3, with 9 positions matching TRBD1. The CDR3 has 20 residues. From germline, CDR1 is SGHRS and CDR2 YFSETQ. With 4 bases clipped from V and 0 bases from J, the junction kept 17 bases outside the gene matches. The CDR3 here is CASSQDGTGPPDHSGNTIYF. For the CDR3, the DNA is TGCGCCAGCAGCCAAGACGGGACAGGGCCACCCGATCACTCTGGAAACACCATATATTTT.

This clonotype occurred many times. The chain couples TRBV24-1 to TRBJ2-5; D may match TRBD1 or TRBD2 (5 bases each). Trimming removed 1 base at V and 4 bases at J, with 18 bases between. The CDR3 contains 17 residues. Germline-derived CDR1 and CDR2 are KGHDR and SFDVKD. The CDR3 loop reads CATSDFSPQGPGETQYF. The CDR3 DNA reads TGTGCCACCAGTGATTTTAGTCCCCAGGGACCAGGAGAGACCCAGTACTTC.